The subject of this entry is one T cell receptor (beta chain). Its cognate antigen has yet to be identified. No per-base quality is available; no much larger clone lies one base away. Using the deep immunoSEQ assay, TCR CDR3 regions were amplified from genomic DNA by multiplex PCR. Genomic DNA extracted from each cell subset was distributed evenly over all wells of several immunoSEQ 96-well plates, and each plate served as one replicate. For sorted subsets, 200 ng of genomic DNA, equivalent to around 30,000 T cell genomes, went into each replicate PCR. The purified libraries were quantified using a Qubit 3.0 fluorometer, sized with a Bioanalyzer 2100, and then quantified again using the KAPA Library Quantification kit. Every immunoSEQ 96-well plate was sequenced on a dedicated single-read 150-cycle Illumina NextSeq 550 flow cell. The original methods were these. Because the immunoSEQ output held only junctional sequences and lacked quality scores, the filtering could not match the filtering applied to full-length reads. To assign V/J genes and CDR3, sequences were annotated using PyIR, a Python wrapper for IgBLAST v1.9, with IMGT germline references. Reads were removed for weak V/J assignments (E-value above 1e-6), missing CDR3, stop codons, out-of-frame junctions, or ambiguous translated residues. V3J clonotypes were defined as sequences sharing an identical inferred V gene, J gene, and CDR3 amino acid sequence. To compute the percentage overlap between repertoires, the number of shared unique clonotypes was divided by the size of the smaller repertoire. Three approaches were used to assess repertoire richness: RTK rarefaction, the Chao1 estimator, and Recon v2.1 estimates of unobserved clonotypes. Generation probabilities were computed with OLGA for all TCRbeta clonotypes obtained by the gDNA method from a handful of donors. The clones in this table, taken by TCRdb from immuneACCESS, are in-frame only. Not every clone is retained; where verified, under half of the shortfall comes from an unresolved V gene, and the cause of the rest is unknown. The V and J calls and clone size are taken from that table; D and trimming were inferred from the DNA. The sample table contains approximately 2.3 million clones; only one count was recorded for 93% of them. The ten most abundant clones make up around 0.4% of the sample.

The donors were healthy, HIV-negative adults who had no recently reported acute infections or vaccinations. All donors were Caucasian adults living in Nashville, Tennessee, USA. CD4+ T cells were enriched through magnetic negative selection, after which naive cells were positively selected on CD45RA and the remaining negative fraction served as the memory subset. Blood was collected by leukapheresis, and PBMCs were isolated by Ficoll-Histopaque density gradient centrifugation and then cryopreserved in liquid nitrogen vapor phase. Analytical flow cytometry was used to check the purity and quantity of each magnetically sorted T cell population. From each sorted fraction, genomic DNA was isolated and quantified by UV absorbance on a Nanodrop 2000c. The germline V gene sets CDR1 to MDHEN and CDR2 to SYDVKM. The cysteine opens and the phenylalanine closes a CDR3 of 13 amino acids. Solely the CDR3 DNA is kept, with 39 bases framed from the first base. V lost 6 bases and J lost 7 bases; the stretch between them is 12 bases long.

These data come from a study of shared clonotypes between healthy human individuals (dated by TCRdb to about 2020). About the investigation overall: A few men and two women, aged 18 to 49 years, made up the cohort. Per donor, three plates each were used for CD4 naive and CD4 memory, two for CD8 naive, and one for CD8 memory. To estimate repertoire size and how much clonotype sharing occurs between individuals, the study deeply sequenced the blood TCR repertoires of several healthy adults. Different laboratories and diverse techniques were used to prepare libraries and sequence TCR repertoires, to increase sequencing depth and limit assay-specific biases. Each donor's leukapheresis produced roughly between roughly 0.9 and 8.9 billion PBMCs.

What the authors observed across the whole study: Only blood was sampled, and tissue TCR repertoires likely differ from those in blood. Pairwise subsampling indicated that sequencing depth was expected to affect the degree of clonotype sharing among donors. When several donors were compared, the shared fraction of clonotypes was around 5% for naive CD4, 3% to 4% for naive CD8, 2.3% for memory CD4, and 0.4% for memory CD8. Larger estimated clonotype richness was generally found for naive subsets than for memory subsets. Even with the large sequencing depth, rarefaction of the sorted-subset datasets indicated that sequencing was incomplete. Because the study included only a small number of donors, the genetic and exposure-history diversity represented was limited. Higher generation probabilities were observed for clonotypes shared by all four sorted-subset donors than for non-shared clonotypes.

The sequenced material came from naive CD4+ T cells from PBMCs. According to the study, the label for this sample's cell subset or site signals: CD45RA+ positively selected. This TCR was sampled from a man younger than 35 in good health. Some clones in this sample may be carry-over from other donors' samples. Here the chain combines TRBV28 and TRBJ1-4; no D gene can be assigned with confidence. The nucleotide sequence is given as TGTGCCAGCAGATCCGGAGGAGTTGAAAAACTGTTTTTT. The resulting protein is CASRSGGVEKLFF.